This T cell receptor (beta chain) was identified in a study of cytomegalovirus exposure and HLA in healthy donors. As for this clone: Antigen: not known.

Vbeta (60) and Jbeta (13) primers were used in the PCR. TCRdb's copy holds only in-frame clones and misses some; the assay was immunoSEQ multiplex PCR. The table lists around 200,000 clones, 85% of them singletons. Study-level results: The study listed 150 to 200 cytomegalovirus-associated TCR beta chains. A later analysis linked 15,000 to 20,000 TCR beta sequences to HLA alleles at 0.05 false discovery rate. The records held CMV serostatus as the only immune exposure information.

Sequencing was done on a sample of PBMCs. The sequence was obtained from a woman between 50 and 59 years old in good health and CMV-seronegative.

DNA for the CDR3: TGTGCCATCAGTGGAATGGGACAGGGTGAGCAGTTCTTC. Its protein product is CAISGMGQGEQFF. The V and J genes are TRBV10-3 and TRBJ2-1; TRBD1 matches at 9 bases. In germline, CDR1 is ENHRY, CDR2 SYGVKD. The CDR3 totals 13 residues. With V trimmed by 4 bases and J by 9 bases, 4 bases remained unmatched.